The clone carrying this T cell receptor beta chain was recorded at least ten times. Its specificity is unknown. CDR1 is SGHKS and CDR2 is YYEKEE in the germline V gene (reference sequence). Trimming removed 3 bases from V and 3 bases from J, with 22 bases in between. The CDR3 length is 17 residues. TCRdb independently ran MiXCR on the RT-PCR reads; one entry per CDR3 protein. The sample lists more than 450,000 distinct CDR3 sequences; roughly 8.2% were seen once. The sample is drawn from a study of response to subunit inactivated influenza vaccine. Study-wide results and limits: The authors suggested that every seasonal influenza vaccination recruits few new T cells.

This TCR derives from a man in his fifties or sixties who received an inactivated influenza vaccine. Source: PBMCs from blood, taken around 25 months after vaccination. This sequence joins TRBV5-5 and TRBJ2-7; D may be TRBD2 (5 bases). As DNA, the CDR3 is TGTGCCAGCAGCTACGTCGTTCGGGGTCTCACTCGCTACGAGCAGTACTTC. It yields the protein CASSYVVRGLTRYEQYF.